These T cell receptor beta chains were read from a single sample in a study of control samples from healthy donors and cancer patients. The method was immunoSEQ multiplex PCR; TCRdb's version includes in-frame clones alone and lacks a portion of them. The table has approximately 170,000 clones, nearly 90% seen once. The sample was blood. Every receptor here comes from a woman aged 45 to 65 in good health. Each CDR3 is given with its conserved first and last residue. The order of the fields is CDR3 length, clone size, V gene, D gene, J gene, CDR3 protein, CDR3 DNA. A D gene is named only where the DNA matches it firmly. Clone size is given for some rows only: seen once, a few or many times, or a class if the clone is expanded.

length: 9; size: NA; V: TRBV29-1; D: NA; J: TRBJ1-2; CDR3: CSVESGYTF; DNA: TGCAGCGTTGAGTCTGGCTACACCTTC
length: 14; size: NA; V: TRBV19; D: NA; J: TRBJ1-4; CDR3: CASSGTRTNEKLFF; DNA: TGTGCCAGTAGTGGGACGCGGACTAATGAAAAACTGTTTTTT
length: 16; size: NA; V: TRBV18; D: NA; J: TRBJ2-2; CDR3: CASSPLTVSNTGEPFF; DNA: TGTGCCAGCTCACCACTTACCGTTTCTAACACCGGGGAGCCGTTTTTT
length: 14; size: NA; V: TRBV27; D: NA; J: TRBJ1-6; CDR3: CASSFQGNNSPLHF; DNA: TGTGCCAGCAGTTTTCAGGGGAATAATTCACCCCTCCACTTT
length: 14; size: NA; V: TRBV5-8; D: NA; J: TRBJ2-7; CDR3: CASRIQGGAYEQYF; DNA: TGTGCCAGCAGAATACAAGGAGGGGCCTACGAGCAGTACTTC
length: 19; size: NA; V: TRBV5-1; D: TRBD1; J: TRBJ2-2; CDR3: CASSPTLGPGQGATGELFF; DNA: TGCGCCAGCAGCCCGACGTTGGGACCGGGACAGGGGGCGACCGGGGAGCTGTTTTTT
length: 15; size: NA; V: TRBV23-1; D: NA; J: TRBJ1-4; CDR3: CASSRGSRGYEKLFF; DNA: TGCGCCAGCAGTCGAGGTAGCAGGGGCTATGAAAAACTGTTTTTT
length: 15; size: NA; V: TRBV24-1; D: NA; J: TRBJ2-6; CDR3: CATSDRQSGANVLTF; DNA: TGTGCCACCAGTGATCGTCAGAGCGGGGCCAACGTCCTGACTTTC
length: 16; size: NA; V: TRBV28; D: NA; J: TRBJ1-3; CDR3: CASSPGLPLSGNTIYF; DNA: TGTGCCAGCAGTCCGGGACTTCCCCTCTCTGGAAACACCATATATTTT
length: 12; size: NA; V: TRBV29-1; D: NA; J: TRBJ1-5; CDR3: CSVSITGQPQHF; DNA: TGCAGCGTTTCAATAACAGGGCAGCCCCAGCATTTT
length: 14; size: NA; V: TRBV28; D: TRBD1; J: TRBJ1-2; CDR3: CASSPRGPLYGYTF; DNA: TGTGCCAGCAGCCCCAGGGGGCCCCTCTATGGCTACACCTTC
length: 13; size: NA; V: TRBV5-1; D: TRBD1; J: TRBJ2-5; CDR3: CASSTGGGETQYF; DNA: TGCGCCAGCAGCACAGGGGGTGGGGAGACCCAGTACTTC
length: 16; size: NA; V: TRBV10-1; D: TRBD1; J: TRBJ1-5; CDR3: CASSLHPHRGGQPQHF; DNA: TGCGCCAGCAGTCTCCACCCCCACAGGGGAGGACAGCCCCAGCATTTT
length: 13; size: once; V: TRBV5-1; D: NA; J: TRBJ1-1; CDR3: CASSLDLVTEAFF; DNA: TGCGCCAGCAGCTTGGATCTGGTAACTGAAGCTTTCTTT
length: 16; size: NA; V: TRBV9; D: NA; J: TRBJ2-2; CDR3: CASSVGSTPGGGELFF; DNA: TGTGCCAGCAGCGTAGGTTCGACTCCTGGGGGCGGGGAGCTGTTTTTT
length: 13; size: NA; V: TRBV11-1; D: NA; J: TRBJ2-5; CDR3: CASSPYNQETQYF; DNA: TGTGCCAGCAGCCCCTACAATCAAGAGACCCAGTACTTC
length: 14; size: NA; V: TRBV4-2; D: TRBD1; J: TRBJ1-2; CDR3: CASSRDRGGYGYTF; DNA: TGTGCCAGCAGCCGAGACAGGGGCGGCTATGGCTACACCTTC
length: 15; size: few; V: TRBV4-2; D: TRBD1; J: TRBJ1-2; CDR3: CASSQEGQQIYGYTF; DNA: TGTGCCAGCAGCCAGGAGGGACAGCAAATCTATGGCTACACCTTC
length: 16; size: once; V: TRBV5-1; D: NA; J: TRBJ2-3; CDR3: CASSLETTGYTDTQYF; DNA: TGCGCCAGCAGCTTGGAAACGACAGGCTACACAGATACGCAGTATTTT
length: 15; size: NA; V: TRBV7-2; D: NA; J: TRBJ2-5; CDR3: CASSYGTKPPETQYF; DNA: TGTGCCAGCAGCTATGGGACAAAACCACCAGAGACCCAGTACTTC
length: 16; size: NA; V: TRBV30; D: TRBD2; J: TRBJ2-3; CDR3: CAWNGGTSARTDTQYF; DNA: TGTGCCTGGAACGGCGGGACTAGCGCCCGCACAGATACGCAGTATTTT
length: 13; size: NA; V: TRBV27; D: NA; J: TRBJ2-1; CDR3: CASSPTSYNEQFF; DNA: TGTGCCAGCAGTCCCACCTCCTACAATGAGCAGTTCTTC
length: 14; size: NA; V: TRBV7-9; D: NA; J: TRBJ2-2; CDR3: CASSSGESGGELFF; DNA: TGTGCCAGCAGCTCTGGAGAATCTGGCGGGGAGCTGTTTTTT
length: 18; size: NA; V: TRBV5-4; D: TRBD1; J: TRBJ2-2; CDR3: CASRTHPRTGANTGELFF; DNA: TGTGCCAGCAGGACTCACCCCCGCACAGGGGCGAACACCGGGGAGCTGTTTTTT
length: 17; size: few; V: TRBV5-1; D: NA; J: TRBJ2-3; CDR3: CASSLAQGRGSTDTQYF; DNA: TGCGCCAGCAGCTTGGCCCAGGGGCGGGGTAGCACAGATACGCAGTATTTT
length: 13; size: NA; V: TRBV28; D: NA; J: TRBJ1-1; CDR3: CPSSLSLPGPGLF; DNA: TGTCCCAGCAGTTTATCCCTCCCGGGACCGGGCCTCTTT
length: 15; size: NA; V: TRBV18; D: NA; J: TRBJ1-6; CDR3: CASSPPLGQNSPLHF; DNA: TGTGCCAGCTCACCACCGCTCGGACAGAATTCACCCCTCCACTTT
length: 16; size: NA; V: TRBV3-1/TRBV3-2; D: NA; J: TRBJ2-3; CDR3: CASSQGRAAPTDTQYF; DNA: TGTGCCAGCAGCCAAGGACGGGCCGCTCCCACAGATACGCAGTATTTT
length: 12; size: NA; V: TRBV2; D: NA; J: TRBJ2-3; CDR3: CASSRGTDTQYF; DNA: TGTGCCAGTTCACGGGGCACAGATACGCAGTATTTT
length: 14; size: NA; V: TRBV7-9; D: NA; J: TRBJ2-5; CDR3: CASSLGGARETQYF; DNA: TGTGCCAGCAGCTTAGGGGGGGCCCGGGAGACCCAGTACTTC
length: 11; size: NA; V: TRBV7-9; D: NA; J: TRBJ2-5; CDR3: CASSPQETQYF; DNA: TGTGCCAGCAGCCCGCAAGAGACCCAGTACTTC
length: 12; size: NA; V: TRBV14; D: NA; J: TRBJ1-1; CDR3: CASSQAGPEAFF; DNA: TGTGCCAGCAGCCAAGCCGGTCCTGAAGCTTTCTTT
length: 14; size: once; V: TRBV27; D: NA; J: TRBJ1-1; CDR3: CASSAWQGSTEAFF; DNA: TGTGCCAGCAGTGCGTGGCAGGGGAGCACTGAAGCTTTCTTT
length: 15; size: NA; V: TRBV9; D: TRBD1; J: TRBJ1-4; CDR3: CASSPRGTVNEKLFF; DNA: TGTGCCAGCAGCCCCCGCGGGACAGTTAATGAAAAACTGTTTTTT
length: 12; size: NA; V: TRBV29-1; D: NA; J: TRBJ2-5; CDR3: CSVGGLQETQYF; DNA: TGCAGCGTTGGTGGCTTACAAGAGACCCAGTACTTC
length: 15; size: NA; V: TRBV6-5; D: NA; J: TRBJ1-1; CDR3: CASSPVPGKDTEAFF; DNA: TGTGCCAGCAGTCCAGTCCCAGGGAAGGACACTGAAGCTTTCTTT
length: 13; size: NA; V: TRBV12-3/TRBV12-4; D: NA; J: TRBJ1-4; CDR3: CASSHSTGKKLFF; DNA: TGTGCCAGCAGTCATAGTACAGGGAAAAAACTGTTTTTT
length: 14; size: NA; V: TRBV6-2/TRBV6-3; D: NA; J: TRBJ1-1; CDR3: CASRPGQLNTEAFF; DNA: TGTGCCAGCAGACCTGGACAGCTGAACACTGAAGCTTTCTTT
length: 16; size: NA; V: TRBV7-9; D: NA; J: TRBJ1-3; CDR3: CASSPLRLLSGNTIYF; DNA: TGTGCCAGCAGCCCCCTGCGATTGCTCTCTGGAAACACCATATATTTT
length: 16; size: NA; V: TRBV5-4; D: NA; J: TRBJ2-1; CDR3: CASTHGGAGSYNEQFF; DNA: TGTGCCAGCACCCACGGGGGCGCGGGGTCCTACAATGAGCAGTTCTTC
length: 13; size: few; V: TRBV27; D: NA; J: TRBJ2-7; CDR3: CASSPPPPYEQYF; DNA: TGTGCCAGCAGTCCCCCACCCCCGTACGAGCAGTACTTC
length: 15; size: NA; V: TRBV7-9; D: NA; J: TRBJ1-2; CDR3: CASSLIRQGNYGYTF; DNA: TGTGCCAGCAGCTTAATTCGTCAGGGAAACTATGGCTACACCTTC
length: 14; size: once; V: TRBV28; D: NA; J: TRBJ1-1; CDR3: CASLVGQVYTEAFF; DNA: TGTGCCAGCCTGGTGGGGCAGGTTTACACTGAAGCTTTCTTT
length: 12; size: NA; V: TRBV3-1/TRBV3-2; D: NA; J: TRBJ2-3; CDR3: CASSPSPDTQYF; DNA: TGTGCCAGCAGCCCCAGCCCCGATACGCAGTATTTT
length: 15; size: NA; V: TRBV7-2; D: TRBD1; J: TRBJ2-7; CDR3: CASSLAAGGHYEQYF; DNA: TGTGCCAGCAGCTTAGCGGCAGGGGGTCACTACGAGCAGTACTTC